The present T cell receptor beta chain was sequenced within a study of blood T cell repertoires in COVID-19. This CDR3 comprises 14 residues. The V end lost 3 bases, the J end lost 3 bases, and 11 bases lay between the germline ends. Germline V lookup: CDR1 SNHLY, CDR2 FYNNEI. Sequencing was performed with immunoSEQ multiplex PCR; in TCRdb, only in-frame clones are kept and a portion is missing. The sample contains roughly 130,000 clones, roughly 83% of which appear only once. The sample comprised peripheral blood. The chain recombines TRBV2 with TRBJ1-2; D is perhaps TRBD1 (6 bases). The sequence was collected from a young woman who had recovered from COVID-19. CDR3 sequence: CASSENRADYGYTF. The CDR3 DNA sequence: TGTGCCAGCAGTGAGAACAGGGCCGACTATGGCTACACCTTC.